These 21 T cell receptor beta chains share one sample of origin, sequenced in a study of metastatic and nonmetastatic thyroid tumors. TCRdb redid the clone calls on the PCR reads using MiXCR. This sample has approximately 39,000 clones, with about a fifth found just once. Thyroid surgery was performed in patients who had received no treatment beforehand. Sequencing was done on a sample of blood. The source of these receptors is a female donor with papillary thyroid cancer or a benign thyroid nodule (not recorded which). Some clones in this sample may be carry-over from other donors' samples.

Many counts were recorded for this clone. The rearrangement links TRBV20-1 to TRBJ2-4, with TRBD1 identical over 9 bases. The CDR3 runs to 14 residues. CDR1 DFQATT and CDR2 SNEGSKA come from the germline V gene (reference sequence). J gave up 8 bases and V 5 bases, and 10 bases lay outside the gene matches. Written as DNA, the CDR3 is TGCAGTGCTGGAAAAAAACAGGGGGCGGACATTCAGTACTTC. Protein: CSAGKKQGADIQYF.

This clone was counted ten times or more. Here the CDR3 reads CSARVLTSGRVNEQFF. CDR3 bases: TGCAGTGCTAGAGTTCTGACTAGCGGGAGAGTAAATGAGCAGTTCTTC. The chain couples TRBV20-1 to TRBJ2-1; 12 nucleotides agree with TRBD2. Germline CDR1 DFQATT, CDR2 SNEGSKA (reference sequence). The CDR3 runs 16 residues. The V gene end was trimmed by 1 base and the J gene end by 7 bases; junction bases not matched to a gene: 8.

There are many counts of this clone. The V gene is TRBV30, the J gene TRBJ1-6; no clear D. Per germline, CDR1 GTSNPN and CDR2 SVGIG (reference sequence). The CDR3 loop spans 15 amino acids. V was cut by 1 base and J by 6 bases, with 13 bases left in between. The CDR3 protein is CAWSGGIGRNSPLHF. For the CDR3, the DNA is TGTGCCTGGAGTGGCGGGATCGGCCGTAATTCACCCCTCCACTTT.

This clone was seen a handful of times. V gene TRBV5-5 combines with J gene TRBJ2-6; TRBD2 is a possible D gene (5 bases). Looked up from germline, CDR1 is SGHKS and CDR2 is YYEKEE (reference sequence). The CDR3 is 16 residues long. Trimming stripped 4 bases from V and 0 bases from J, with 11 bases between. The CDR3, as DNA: TGTGCCAGCAGCCGCCCTAGCAACTCTGGGGCCAACGTCCTGACTTTC. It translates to CASSRPSNSGANVLTF.

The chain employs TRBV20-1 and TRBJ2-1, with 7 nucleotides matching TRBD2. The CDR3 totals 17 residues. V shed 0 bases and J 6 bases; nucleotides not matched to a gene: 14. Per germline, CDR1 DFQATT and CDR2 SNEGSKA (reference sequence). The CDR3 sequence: CSARDPSGNYLVNEQFF. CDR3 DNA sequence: TGCAGTGCTAGAGATCCTAGCGGAAATTACCTGGTCAATGAGCAGTTCTTC.

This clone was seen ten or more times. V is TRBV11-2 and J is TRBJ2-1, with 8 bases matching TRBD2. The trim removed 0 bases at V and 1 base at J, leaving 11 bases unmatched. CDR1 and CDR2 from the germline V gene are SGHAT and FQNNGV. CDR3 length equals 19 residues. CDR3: CASSLDGGGSLRSYNEQFF. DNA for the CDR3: TGTGCCAGCAGCTTAGACGGCGGGGGGTCTCTACGGTCCTACAATGAGCAGTTCTTC.

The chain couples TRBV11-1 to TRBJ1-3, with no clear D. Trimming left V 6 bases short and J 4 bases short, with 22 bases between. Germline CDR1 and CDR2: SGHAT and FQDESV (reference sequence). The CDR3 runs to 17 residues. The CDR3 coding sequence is TGTGCCAGCAGAAACGACCCCCGATCGAAAAGAGGAAACACCATATATTTT. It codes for CASRNDPRSKRGNTIYF.

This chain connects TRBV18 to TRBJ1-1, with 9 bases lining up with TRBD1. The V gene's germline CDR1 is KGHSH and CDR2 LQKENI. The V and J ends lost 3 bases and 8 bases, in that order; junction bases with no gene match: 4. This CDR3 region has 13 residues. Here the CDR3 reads CASSPGQGFEAFF. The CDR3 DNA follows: TGTGCCAGCTCACCGGGACAGGGCTTCGAAGCTTTCTTT. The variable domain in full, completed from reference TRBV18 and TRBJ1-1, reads NAGVMQNPRHLVRRRGQEARLRCSPMKGHSHVYWYRQLPEEGLKFMVYLQKENIIDESGMPKERFSAEFPKEGPSILRIQQVVRGDSAAYFCASSPGQGFEAFFGQGTRLTVV.

CDR3: CASSPTSSSEIISYEQYF. In nucleotides, the CDR3 is TGTGCCAGCAGTCCGACAAGTTCGTCAGAAATAATCTCCTACGAGCAGTACTTC. The rearrangement joins TRBV6-2 or TRBV6-3 to TRBJ2-7; no definite D call. This CDR3 is 18 amino acids long. Germline CDR1 is MNHEY and CDR2 is SVGEGT. Trimming took 5 bases from V and 0 from J, leaving 23 bases between them.

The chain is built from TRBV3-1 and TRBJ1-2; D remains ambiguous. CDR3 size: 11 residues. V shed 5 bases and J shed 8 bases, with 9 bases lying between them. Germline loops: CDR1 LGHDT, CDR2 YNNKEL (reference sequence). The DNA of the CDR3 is TGTGCCAGCAGCGATACAGTCGGCTACACCTTC. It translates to CASSDTVGYTF.

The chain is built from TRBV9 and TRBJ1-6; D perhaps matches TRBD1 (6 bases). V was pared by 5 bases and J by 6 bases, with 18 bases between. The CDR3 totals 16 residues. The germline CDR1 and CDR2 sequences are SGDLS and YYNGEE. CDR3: CASSATGTNINSPLHF. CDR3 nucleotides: TGTGCCAGCAGTGCCACCGGGACAAATATTAATTCACCCCTCCACTTT. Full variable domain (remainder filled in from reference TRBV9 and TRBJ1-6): DSGVTQTPKHLITATGQRVTLRCSPRSGDLSVYWYQQSLDQGLQFLIQYYNGEERAKGNILERFSAQQFPDLHSELNLSSLELGDSALYFCASSATGTNINSPLHFGNGTRLTVT.

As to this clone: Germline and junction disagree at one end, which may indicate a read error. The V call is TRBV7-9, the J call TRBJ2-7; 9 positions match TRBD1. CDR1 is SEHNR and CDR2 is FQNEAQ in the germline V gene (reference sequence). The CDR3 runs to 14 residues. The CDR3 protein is CASISDRGGHEQYF. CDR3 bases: TGTGCCAGCATCTCCGACAGGGGGGGCCACGAGCAATACTTC. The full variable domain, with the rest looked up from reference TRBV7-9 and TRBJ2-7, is DTGVSQNPRHKITKRGQNVTFRCDPISEHNRLYWYRQTLGQGPEFLTYFQNEAQLEKSRLLSDRFSAERPKGSFSTLEIQRTEQGDSAMYLCASISDRGGHEQYFGPGTRLTVT.

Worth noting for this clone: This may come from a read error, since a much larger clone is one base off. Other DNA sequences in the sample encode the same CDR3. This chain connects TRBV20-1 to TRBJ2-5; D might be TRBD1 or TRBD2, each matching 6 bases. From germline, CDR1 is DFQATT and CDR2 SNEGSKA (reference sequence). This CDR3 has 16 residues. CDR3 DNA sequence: TGCAGTGCTCCTAAAGGGGGAGCGGGTCGACAAGAGACTCAGTACTTC. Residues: CSAPKGGAGRQETQYF.

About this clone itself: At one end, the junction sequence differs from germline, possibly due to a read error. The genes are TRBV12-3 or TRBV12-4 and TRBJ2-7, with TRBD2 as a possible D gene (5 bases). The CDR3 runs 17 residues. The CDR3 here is CASSLDRRQGRTYEKYF. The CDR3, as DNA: TGTGCCAGCAGTTTAGATCGGAGGCAAGGGAGAACCTACGAGAAGTACTTC.

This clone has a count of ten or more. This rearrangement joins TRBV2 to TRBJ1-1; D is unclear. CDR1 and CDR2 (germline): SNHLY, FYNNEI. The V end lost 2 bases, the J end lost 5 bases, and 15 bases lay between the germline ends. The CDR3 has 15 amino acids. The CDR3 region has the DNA TGTGCCAGCAGTGAAAGGCGACCCGGGAGTACTGAAGCTTTCTTT. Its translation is CASSERRPGSTEAFF.

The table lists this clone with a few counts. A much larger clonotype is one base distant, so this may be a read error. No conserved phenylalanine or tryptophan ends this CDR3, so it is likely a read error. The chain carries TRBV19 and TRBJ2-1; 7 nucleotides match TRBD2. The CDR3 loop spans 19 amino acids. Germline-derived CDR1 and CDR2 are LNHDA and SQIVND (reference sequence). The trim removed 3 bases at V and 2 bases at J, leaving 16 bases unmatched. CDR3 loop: CASSMSLWTSLDPYNEQFS. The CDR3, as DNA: TGTGCCAGTAGTATGTCCCTGTGGACTAGTCTAGACCCCTACAATGAGCAGTTCTCC.

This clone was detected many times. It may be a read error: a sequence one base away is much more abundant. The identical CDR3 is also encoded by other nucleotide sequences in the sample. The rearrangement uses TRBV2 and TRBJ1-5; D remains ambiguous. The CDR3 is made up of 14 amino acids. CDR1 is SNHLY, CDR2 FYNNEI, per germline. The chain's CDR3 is CASSEEFGDQPRHF. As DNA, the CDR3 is TGTGCCAGCAGTGAAGAGTTCGGCGATCAGCCCCGGCATTTT. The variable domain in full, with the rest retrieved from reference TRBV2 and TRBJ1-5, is EPEVTQTPSHQVTQMGQEVILRCVPISNHLYFYWYRQILGQKVEFLVSFYNNEISEKSEIFDDQFSVERPDGSNFTLKIRSTKLEDSAMYFCASSEEFGDQPRHFGDGTRLSIL.

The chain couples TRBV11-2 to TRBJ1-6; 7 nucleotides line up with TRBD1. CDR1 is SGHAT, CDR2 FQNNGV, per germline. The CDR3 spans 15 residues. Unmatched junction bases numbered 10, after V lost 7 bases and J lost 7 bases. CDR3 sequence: CASTLTGQHNSPLHF. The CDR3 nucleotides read TGTGCCAGCACCCTTACGGGACAGCACAATTCACCCCTCCACTTT. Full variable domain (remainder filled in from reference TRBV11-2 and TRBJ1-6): EAGVAQSPRYKIIEKRQSVAFWCNPISGHATLYWYQQILGQGPKLLIQFQNNGVVDDSQLPKDRFSAERLKGVDSTLKIQPAKLEDSAVYLCASTLTGQHNSPLHFGNGTRLTVT.

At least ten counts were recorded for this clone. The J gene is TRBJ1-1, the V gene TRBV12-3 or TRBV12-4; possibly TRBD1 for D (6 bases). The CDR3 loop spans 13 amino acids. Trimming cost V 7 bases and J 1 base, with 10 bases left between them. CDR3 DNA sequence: TGTGCCAGCAACGGACAGTCGAACACTGAAGCTTTCTTT. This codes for CASNGQSNTEAFF.

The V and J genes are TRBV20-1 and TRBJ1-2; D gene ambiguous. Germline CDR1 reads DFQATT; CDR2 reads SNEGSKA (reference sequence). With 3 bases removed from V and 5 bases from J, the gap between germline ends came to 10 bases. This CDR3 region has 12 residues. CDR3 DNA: TGCAGTGCTAGTGACTCCGAGTATGGCTACACCTTC. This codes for CSASDSEYGYTF.

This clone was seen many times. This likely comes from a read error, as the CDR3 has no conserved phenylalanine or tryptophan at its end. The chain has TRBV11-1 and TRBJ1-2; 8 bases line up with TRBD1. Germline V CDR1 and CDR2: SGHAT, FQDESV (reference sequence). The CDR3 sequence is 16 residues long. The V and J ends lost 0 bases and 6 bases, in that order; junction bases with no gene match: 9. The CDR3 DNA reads TGTGCCAGCAGCTTAGCTCGTCGGACAGGGCAGGATGGCTACACCCTC. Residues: CASSLARRTGQDGYTL.